The TCR beta chain described here comes from a study of cytomegalovirus exposure and HLA in healthy donors. Points from the study as a whole: Confirmation was obtained in vitro that three CMV-associated chains are specific for CMV antigens.

In germline, CDR1 is MRHNA, CDR2 SNTAGT. The CDR3 length is 15 residues. J gave up 3 bases and V 0 bases, and 0 bases lay outside the gene matches. Using immunoSEQ multiplex PCR, the repertoire was profiled, and TCRdb retains in-frame clones only, with some absent. The table has more than 95,000 clones, about 87% seen once. A remark on this clone: The antigen remains undetermined.

This chain links TRBV6-4 with TRBJ2-3, with 10 positions matching TRBD2. What was sequenced was PBMCs. This receptor was obtained from a man aged 18 to 30 in good health and CMV-seronegative. The CDR3 loop is CASSDSSGGTDTQYF. The CDR3 DNA sequence: TGTGCCAGCAGTGACTCTAGCGGGGGGACAGATACGCAGTATTTT.